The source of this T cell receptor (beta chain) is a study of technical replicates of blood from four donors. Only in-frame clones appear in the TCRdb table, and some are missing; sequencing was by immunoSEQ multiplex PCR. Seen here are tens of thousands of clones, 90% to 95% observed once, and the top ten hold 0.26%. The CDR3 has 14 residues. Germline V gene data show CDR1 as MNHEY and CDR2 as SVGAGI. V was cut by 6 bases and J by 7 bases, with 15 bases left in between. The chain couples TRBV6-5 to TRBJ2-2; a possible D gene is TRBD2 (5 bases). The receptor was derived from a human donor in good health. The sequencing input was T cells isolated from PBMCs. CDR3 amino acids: CASRPPGSNGELFF. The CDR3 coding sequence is TGTGCCAGCAGGCCCCCGGGGTCTAACGGGGAGCTGTTTTTT.